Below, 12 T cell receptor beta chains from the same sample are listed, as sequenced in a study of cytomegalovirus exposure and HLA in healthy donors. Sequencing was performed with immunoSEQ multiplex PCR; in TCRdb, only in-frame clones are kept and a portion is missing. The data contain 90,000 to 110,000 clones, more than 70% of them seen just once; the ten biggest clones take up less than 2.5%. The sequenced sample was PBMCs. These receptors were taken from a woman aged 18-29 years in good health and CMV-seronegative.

The CDR3 spells CASSFRTGNYEQYF. The CDR3 nucleotides are TGTGCCAGCAGCTTCCGGACAGGCAACTACGAGCAGTACTTC. V and J are TRBV11-2 and TRBJ2-7, with 7 bases lining up with TRBD1. V shed 3 bases, J shed 3 bases, and the junction held 5 bases outside the gene matches. This CDR3 spans 14 amino acids. The V gene's germline CDR1 is SGHAT and CDR2 FQNNGV.

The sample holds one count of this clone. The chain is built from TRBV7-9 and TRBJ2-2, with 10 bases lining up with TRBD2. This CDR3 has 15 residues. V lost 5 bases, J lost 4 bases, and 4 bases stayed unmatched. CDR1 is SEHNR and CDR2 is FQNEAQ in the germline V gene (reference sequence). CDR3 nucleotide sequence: TGTGCCAGCAGCCTGGGACTAGCGAGCACCGGGGAGCTGTTTTTT. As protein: CASSLGLASTGELFF.

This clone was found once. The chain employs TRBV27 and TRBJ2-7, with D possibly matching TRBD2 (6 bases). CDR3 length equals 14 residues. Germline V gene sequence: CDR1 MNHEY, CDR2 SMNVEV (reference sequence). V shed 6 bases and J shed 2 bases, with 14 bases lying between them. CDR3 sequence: CASSQRRDAYEQYF. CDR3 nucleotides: TGTGCCAGCAGCCAAAGGCGGGATGCCTACGAGCAGTACTTC.

The CDR3 region is CASSIVGLAGEQFF. The CDR3 nucleotides read TGTGCCAGTAGTATAGTGGGTCTAGCGGGCGAGCAGTTCTTC. The V and J genes are TRBV19 and TRBJ2-1, with 8 bases identical to TRBD2. V trimming: 1 base; J trimming: 10 bases; junction bases outside the gene matches: 6. Germline V gives CDR1 LNHDA, CDR2 SQIVND (reference sequence). The CDR3 covers 14 residues.

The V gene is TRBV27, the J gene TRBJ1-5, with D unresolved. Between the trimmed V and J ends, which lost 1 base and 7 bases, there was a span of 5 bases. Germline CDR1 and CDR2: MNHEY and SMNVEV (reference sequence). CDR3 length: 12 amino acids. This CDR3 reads CASSLLGQPQHF. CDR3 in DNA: TGTGCCAGCAGTTTATTGGGCCAGCCCCAGCATTTT.

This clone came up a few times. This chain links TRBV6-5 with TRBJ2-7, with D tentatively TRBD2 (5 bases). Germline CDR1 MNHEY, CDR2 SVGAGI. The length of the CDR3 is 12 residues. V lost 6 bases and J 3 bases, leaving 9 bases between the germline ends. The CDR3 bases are TGTGCCAGCAGCACTGGACTCTACGAGCAGTACTTC. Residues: CASSTGLYEQYF.

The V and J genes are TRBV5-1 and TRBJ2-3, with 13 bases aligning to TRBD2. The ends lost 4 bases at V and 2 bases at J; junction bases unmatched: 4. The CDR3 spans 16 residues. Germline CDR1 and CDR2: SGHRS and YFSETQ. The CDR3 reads CASSGGTSGITDTQYF. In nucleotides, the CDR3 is TGCGCCAGCAGCGGCGGGACTAGCGGGATCACAGATACGCAGTATTTT.

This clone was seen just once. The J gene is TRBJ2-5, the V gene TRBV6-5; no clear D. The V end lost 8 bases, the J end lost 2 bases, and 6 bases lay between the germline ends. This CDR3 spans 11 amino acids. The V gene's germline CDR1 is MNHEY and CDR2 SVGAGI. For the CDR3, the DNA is TGTGCCAGCGCACAGCAAGAGACCCAGTACTTC. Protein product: CASAQQETQYF.

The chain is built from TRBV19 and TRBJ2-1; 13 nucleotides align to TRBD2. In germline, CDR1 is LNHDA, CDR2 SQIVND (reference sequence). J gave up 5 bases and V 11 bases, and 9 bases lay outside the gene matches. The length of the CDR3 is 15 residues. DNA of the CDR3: TGTGCCTCAAATCGGGGGACTAGCGGGAACAATGAGCAGTTCTTC. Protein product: CASNRGTSGNNEQFF.

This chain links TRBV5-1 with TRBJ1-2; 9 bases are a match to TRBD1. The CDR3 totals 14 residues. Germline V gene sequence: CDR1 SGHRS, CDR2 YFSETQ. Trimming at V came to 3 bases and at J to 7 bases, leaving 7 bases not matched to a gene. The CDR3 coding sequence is TGCGCCAGCAGCTGGACAGGGGAGGAAAGTGGCTACACCTTC. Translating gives CASSWTGEESGYTF.

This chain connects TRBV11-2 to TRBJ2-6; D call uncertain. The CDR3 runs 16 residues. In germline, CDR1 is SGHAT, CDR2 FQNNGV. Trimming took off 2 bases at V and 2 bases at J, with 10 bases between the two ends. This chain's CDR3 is CASSLPPRAGANVLTF. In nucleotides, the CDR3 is TGTGCCAGCAGCTTACCCCCCCGGGCTGGGGCCAACGTCCTGACTTTC. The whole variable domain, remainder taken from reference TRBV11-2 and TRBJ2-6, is EAGVAQSPRYKIIEKRQSVAFWCNPISGHATLYWYQQILGQGPKLLIQFQNNGVVDDSQLPKDRFSAERLKGVDSTLKIQPAKLEDSAVYLCASSLPPRAGANVLTFGAGSRLTVL.

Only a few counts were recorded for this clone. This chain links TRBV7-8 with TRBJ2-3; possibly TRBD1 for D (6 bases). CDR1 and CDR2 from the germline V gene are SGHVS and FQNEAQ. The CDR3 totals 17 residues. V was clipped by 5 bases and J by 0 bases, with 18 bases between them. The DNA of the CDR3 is TGTGCCAGCAGCCAAACCGGGACACCCTCGAGCACAGATACGCAGTATTTT. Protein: CASSQTGTPSSTDTQYF.